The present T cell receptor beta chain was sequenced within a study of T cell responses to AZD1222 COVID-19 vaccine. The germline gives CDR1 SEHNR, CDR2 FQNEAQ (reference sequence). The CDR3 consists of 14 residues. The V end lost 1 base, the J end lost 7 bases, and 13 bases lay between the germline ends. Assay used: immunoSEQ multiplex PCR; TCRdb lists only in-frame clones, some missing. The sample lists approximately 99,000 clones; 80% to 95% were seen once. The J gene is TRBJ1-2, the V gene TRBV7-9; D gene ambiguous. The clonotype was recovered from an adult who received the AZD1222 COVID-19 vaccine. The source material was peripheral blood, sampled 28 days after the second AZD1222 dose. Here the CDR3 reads CASSLDGIRSGYTF. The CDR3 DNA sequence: TGTGCCAGCAGCTTAGACGGGATTCGGTCTGGCTACACCTTC. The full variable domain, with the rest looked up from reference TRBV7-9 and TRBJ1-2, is DTGVSQNPRHKITKRGQNVTFRCDPISEHNRLYWYRQTLGQGPEFLTYFQNEAQLEKSRLLSDRFSAERPKGSFSTLEIQRTEQGDSAMYLCASSLDGIRSGYTFGSGTRLTVV.